Here is one T cell receptor (beta chain) with its context. As yet, its antigen is unknown. About 1-10 million cryopreserved PBMC were held in samples before DNA extraction. This CDR3 is 15 amino acids long. With 0 bases removed from V and 0 bases from J, the gap between germline ends came to 10 bases. Germline V gene lookup returns CDR1 SGHRS and CDR2 YFSETQ. The libraries were made with immunoSEQ v3.0 at survey level. Sequencing of each sample targeted about 40,000-50,000 T-cell genomes. Assay: immunoSEQ multiplex PCR; the TCRdb copy retains only in-frame clones and omits some. The sample includes 42,000 or so clones, less than 90% seen only once; the top ten take 4%. The sample originates from a study of long-term antiretroviral therapy in people with HIV. Whole-study findings and limits: After ART, diversity increased yet remained lower than transplant donor controls.

Sequenced material: unsorted PBMCs, taken 1.2 years after starting antiretroviral therapy. The receptor was isolated from a woman aged 45-65 years with HIV. This chain connects TRBV5-1 to TRBJ2-7, with a weak D call TRBD2 (6 bases). The CDR3 region is CASSLDRGNSYEQYF. The CDR3 bases are TGCGCCAGCAGCTTGGACCGGGGGAACTCCTACGAGCAGTACTTC.